This paragraph covers one TCR beta chain sequence. As yet, its antigen is unknown. The sample comes from a study of T cell responses to AZD1222 COVID-19 vaccine. Study-level results: Dominant CD4 TCR responses targeted spike regions 160-218 and 743-854. Donors were mostly white British, more females; clonal diversity possibly underestimated. All repertoire sampling was performed exclusively after the peak T cell response.

Germline CDR1 reads MGHRA; CDR2 reads YSYEKL. Between the trimmed V and J ends, which lost 1 base and 9 bases, there was a span of 25 bases. The CDR3 is 18 amino acids. TCRdb's table, derived via immunoSEQ multiplex PCR, lists solely in-frame clones and lacks some. This sample has roughly 34,000 clones, with less than 90% found just once. This clonotype was obtained from an adult in good health. This specimen was peripheral blood, taken on day 0 of AZD1222 vaccination. The rearrangement links TRBV4-1 to TRBJ2-1, with D uncertain. The DNA for the CDR3 is TGCGCCAGCAGCCAAGGCGACTCGACGTTGGTGGGTTCTCCTGAGCAGTTCTTC. It translates to CASSQGDSTLVGSPEQFF.